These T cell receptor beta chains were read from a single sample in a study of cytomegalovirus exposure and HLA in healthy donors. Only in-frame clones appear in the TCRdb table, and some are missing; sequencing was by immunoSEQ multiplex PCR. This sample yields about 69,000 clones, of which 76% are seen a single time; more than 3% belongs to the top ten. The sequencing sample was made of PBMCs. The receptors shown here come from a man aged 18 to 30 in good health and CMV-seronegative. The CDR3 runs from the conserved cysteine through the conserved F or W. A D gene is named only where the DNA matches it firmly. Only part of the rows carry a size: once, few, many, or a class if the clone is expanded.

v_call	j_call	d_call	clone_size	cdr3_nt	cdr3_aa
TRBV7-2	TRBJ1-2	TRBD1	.	TGTGCCAGCAGCCCCCGACAGGGGGGATCTGGCTACACCTTC	CASSPRQGGSGYTF
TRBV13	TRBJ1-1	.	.	TGTGCCAGCAGCTTAGACGGTGAACAGGCCTCGTTTGAAGCTTTCTTT	CASSLDGEQASFEAFF
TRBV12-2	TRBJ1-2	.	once	TGTGCAAGTCGCTTAGCCGGGACAGGGTTC	CASRLAGTGF
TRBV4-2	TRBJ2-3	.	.	TGTGCCAGCAGCCAAGAGGAGGGGCTAGTGGCAGATACGCAGTATTTT	CASSQEEGLVADTQYF
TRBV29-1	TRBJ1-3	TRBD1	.	TGCAGCGTGGGAGGGACAGGGCCCTCTGGAAACACCATATATTTT	CSVGGTGPSGNTIYF
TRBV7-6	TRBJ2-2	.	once	TGTGCCAGCAGCTTAAGGGACACATCCACCGGGGAGCTGTTTTTT	CASSLRDTSTGELFF
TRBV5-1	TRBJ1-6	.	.	TGCGCCAGCAGCCGGGACGGGAGCTCCTATAATTCACCCCTCCACTTT	CASSRDGSSYNSPLHF
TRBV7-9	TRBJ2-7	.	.	TGTGCCAGCAGCTTAGGTGGGCTTTGGGACGAGCAGTACTTC	CASSLGGLWDEQYF
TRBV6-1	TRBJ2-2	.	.	TGTGCCAGCAGTGGGGGGCGTTGGAACACCGGGGAGCTGTTTTTT	CASSGGRWNTGELFF
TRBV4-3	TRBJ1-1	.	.	TGCGCCAGCAGCCAAGCATCAAGGCGAGGAGCTTTCTTT	CASSQASRRGAFF
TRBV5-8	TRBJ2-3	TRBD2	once	TGTGCCAGCAGCCCGGGGACTAGCGGGCGCACAGATACGCAGTATTTT	CASSPGTSGRTDTQYF